This T cell receptor beta chain was obtained from a study of CD8+ T cells in alopecia areata. Investigators isolated RNA and reverse transcribed it into cDNA to act as the sequencing template. TCRdb keeps only in-frame clones here, not all; method: immunoSEQ multiplex PCR. This sample has 140,000 to 150,000 clones, with roughly half found just once. Germline V gene data show CDR1 as MNHEY and CDR2 as SVGAGI. The ends were cut back, 7 bases at V and 5 bases at J, with 12 bases in the middle. The CDR3 contains 13 residues. This clone was counted between two and nine times. The rearrangement uses TRBV6-5 and TRBJ2-1; D tentatively reads TRBD1 or TRBD2 (5 bases each). The sequence came from a human donor with alopecia areata. Sequences were derived from CD4+ T cells sorted from blood, sampled at week 0. This CDR3 reads CASKSGPNNEQFF. The CDR3, as DNA: TGTGCCAGCAAGTCGGGACCCAACAATGAGCAGTTCTTC.